This T cell receptor beta chain emerged from a study of blood T cells in healthy people across ages. Germline CDR1 and CDR2: SGHRS and YFSETQ. The CDR3 spans 16 residues. V lost 1 base and J lost 0, with 10 bases in between. A sample-barcoded 5' primer and a J-beta primer mix were used in a second PCR of roughly 7 to 11 cycles. Tags on each cDNA molecule came from a template-switch adaptor with 12 random nucleotides. TCRdb reprocessed the 5' RACE reads with MiXCR, giving one entry per CDR3 protein. The data hold approximately 960,000 distinct CDR3 sequences, with under 35% observed a single time. In addition, the sample was reused for a study of T cells of mothers and their children.

This receptor was taken from a woman aged 40 to 50 in good health. The specimen sequenced was blood. The V gene is TRBV5-1, the J gene TRBJ2-2, with D possibly TRBD1 on 6 matching bases. CDR3 bases: TGCGCCAGCAGCTTGCAGGGGCTCGCGAACACCGGGGAGCTGTTTTTT. Amino acids: CASSLQGLANTGELFF.